This TCR beta chain was found in a study of tumor-infiltrating lymphocytes in localized non-small cell lung cancer. At the level of the study: The cohort mixed smokers and never-smokers, several histologies, and some post-neoadjuvant-chemotherapy samples.

Study-wide results and caveats: No T-cell fraction difference was seen between IM1 and IM2 tumors. Higher tumor T cell infiltration than in uninvolved lung was supported by TCRbeta sequencing. Not all patients were TCR sequenced, owing to tissue quantity.

Only in-frame clones appear in the TCRdb table, and some are missing; sequencing was by immunoSEQ multiplex PCR. The sample records about 8,400 clones, over 60% being singletons. Turning to this clone: Its matching antigen is unknown.

The CDR3 spans 15 residues. The junction had 11 bases not matched to a gene; V was cut back by 3 bases and J by 8 bases. Germline CDR1 and CDR2: SGHTS and YDEGEE. The source material was lung tumor tissue. The gene calls are TRBV5-8 and TRBJ2-1, with 7 bases lining up with TRBD1. This receptor was obtained from a human donor with non-small cell lung cancer. DNA of the CDR3: TGTGCCAGCAGCTCGGGACAGACAAGCAGGGATGAGCAGTTCTTC. Protein: CASSSGQTSRDEQFF.